This entry is about one T cell receptor (beta chain). The antigen remains undetermined. 2 million PBMCs stored at -80 C were the source of the unsorted libraries. These data are taken from a study of neurological immune-mediated disorders. Study findings and constraints: Falling below healthy controls, multiple sclerosis showed the least TCR clonal expansion, while HTLV-1-associated myelopathy showed the most. Expanded clones shared no CDR3 amino acid sequences across subjects, suggesting private repertoires in all groups.

cDNA synthesis was performed by 5'RACE with 10-nucleotide random UMIs. In TCRdb, the 5' RACE reads were re-called with MiXCR into one record per CDR3 protein. The table shows over 15,000 distinct CDR3 sequences, with roughly 29% occurring only once. The V gene lost 3 bases and the J gene lost 0 bases, with 13 bases spanning the gap. Germline V CDR1 and CDR2: SGHVS, FNYEAQ. This CDR3 is built from 16 residues. The chain links TRBV7-6 to TRBJ2-3, with D tentatively TRBD2 (5 bases). Sequenced: PBMCs. The sequence derives from a middle-aged man with HTLV-1-associated myelopathy (HAM/TSP). The CDR3 nucleotides are TGTGCCAGCAGCTTTGGAGGATTCACCAGCACAGATACGCAGTATTTT. It encodes CASSFGGFTSTDTQYF.